This T cell receptor (beta chain) derives from a study of T cells in tumors after PD-1 blockade. As for the study in general: Prior checkpoint blockade, systemic immunosuppressant use, or anti-cancer therapy within 4 weeks excluded patients. Treatment was either pembrolizumab 200 mg every 3 weeks or cemiplimab 350 mg every 2 weeks. During anti-PD-1 treatment, some patients continued daily vismodegib 150 mg. Whole-study findings and limits: Blood contained about 43% of the tumor's TCR clonotypes.

Repertoires were generated with immunoSEQ multiplex PCR, while TCRdb's copy carries only in-frame clones and drops some. The table records roughly 59,000 clones, around 80% of them present only once. Turning to this clone: Its antigen is currently unknown.

With 1 base removed from V and 0 bases from J, the gap between germline ends came to 10 bases. Germline values: CDR1 LGHDT, CDR2 YNNKEL (reference sequence). This CDR3 is built from 15 residues. The chain employs TRBV3-1 (or the pseudogene TRBV3-2) and TRBJ2-7, with no clear D. Specimen: PBMCs, collected before anti-PD-1 treatment. This TCR was recovered from a human donor with basal cell carcinoma. CDR3 residues: CASSQGTTPSYEQYF. CDR3 nucleotide sequence: TGTGCCAGCAGCCAAGGAACGACCCCCTCCTACGAGCAGTACTTC.